This entry features one T cell receptor (beta chain) sequence. As yet, its antigen is unknown. As for time point: week 23, last vaccination. All doses held 300 ug of mutant IDH1 20-mer peptide, with topical imiquimod. Diagnosis in the donors showed new WHO grade 3 or 4 astrocytomas that were IDH1-mutant and ATRX-lost. This sample was taken from a study of a mutant IDH1 vaccine in newly diagnosed glioma. Whole-study context: Eight vaccine injections were given to patients in weeks 1, 3, 5, 7, 11, 15, 19 and 23.

The V end lost 4 bases, the J end lost 6 bases, and 13 bases lay between the germline ends. This CDR3 is 13 amino acids long. CDR1 and CDR2 (germline): MNHNS, SASEGT. Sequenced by immunoSEQ multiplex PCR; TCRdb stores in-frame clones only, minus some. Among tens of thousands of clones listed, around 79% were seen once. Whole-study results and caveats: Changes in top peripheral clonotypes did not appear linked to pseudoprogression.

Source: PBMCs, taken from a glioma patient whose treatment included an IDH1 peptide vaccine. The sequence came from a woman in her thirties or forties with glioma. Some clones in this sample may be carry-over from other donors' samples. V and J are TRBV6-1 and TRBJ2-7; D call uncertain. CDR3 sequence reads: CASSGLETGEQYF. The CDR3, as DNA: TGTGCCAGCAGTGGACTTGAGACCGGCGAGCAGTACTTC.